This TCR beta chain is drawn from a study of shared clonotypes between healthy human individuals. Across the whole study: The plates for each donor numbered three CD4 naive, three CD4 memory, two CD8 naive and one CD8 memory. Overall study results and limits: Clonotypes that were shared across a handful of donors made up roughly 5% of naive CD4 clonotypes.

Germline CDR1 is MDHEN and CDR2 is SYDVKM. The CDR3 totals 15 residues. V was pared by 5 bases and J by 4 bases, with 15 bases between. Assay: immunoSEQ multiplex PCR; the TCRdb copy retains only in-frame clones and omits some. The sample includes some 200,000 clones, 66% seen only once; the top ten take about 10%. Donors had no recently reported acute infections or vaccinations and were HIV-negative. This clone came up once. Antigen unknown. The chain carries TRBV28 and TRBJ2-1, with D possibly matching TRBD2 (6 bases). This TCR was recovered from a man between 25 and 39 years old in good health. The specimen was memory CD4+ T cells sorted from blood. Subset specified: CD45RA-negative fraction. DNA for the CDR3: TGTGCCAGCAGTCCCGCGGGGCGTTGGTACAATGAGCAGTTCTTC. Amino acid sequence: CASSPAGRWYNEQFF.